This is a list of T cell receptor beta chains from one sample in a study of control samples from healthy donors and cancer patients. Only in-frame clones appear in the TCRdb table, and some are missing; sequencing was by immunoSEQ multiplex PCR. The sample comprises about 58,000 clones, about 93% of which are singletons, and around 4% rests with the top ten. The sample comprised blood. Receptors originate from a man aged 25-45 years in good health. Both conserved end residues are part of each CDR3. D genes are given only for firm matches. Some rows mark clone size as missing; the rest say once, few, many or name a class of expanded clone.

TGTGCCAGCAGTACTGGACCCACTGAAGCTTTCTTT | CASSTGPTEAFF | 12 | TRBJ1-1 | - | TRBV27 | -
TGTGCCAGCAGCCTTTCACAGGGAGGTTCACCCCTCCACTTT | CASSLSQGGSPLHF | 14 | TRBJ1-6 | - | TRBV7-3 | once
TGCGCCAGCAGCCAAGAGTGGGGGGAAATCTACGAGCAGTACTTC | CASSQEWGEIYEQYF | 15 | TRBJ2-7 | - | TRBV4-1 | medium-sized
TGTGCCAGCAGCCAAGGGACAGGGGATCAGCCCCAGCATTTT | CASSQGTGDQPQHF | 14 | TRBJ1-5 | TRBD1 | TRBV3-1/TRBV3-2 | once
TGTGCCAGCAGCCGACTAGCGGGGACCCCCTCCTACAATGAGCAGTTCTTC | CASSRLAGTPSYNEQFF | 17 | TRBJ2-1 | TRBD2 | TRBV7-9 | -
TGTGCCAGCAGTAAATGGCAGGGGGCAAGGAATGAGCAGTTCTTC | CASSKWQGARNEQFF | 15 | TRBJ2-1 | TRBD1 | TRBV14 | -
TGTGCCAGCGTAAGTCGGCGGAACTACGAGCAGTACTTC | CASVSRRNYEQYF | 13 | TRBJ2-7 | - | TRBV6-5 | -
TGTGCCAGCAGTAGCGGGGGGGCTAGCACAGATACGCAGTATTTT | CASSSGGASTDTQYF | 15 | TRBJ2-3 | TRBD2 | TRBV6-2/TRBV6-3 | medium-sized
TGTGCCAGCACCCTAGGGGTGAACACTGAAGCTTTCTTT | CASTLGVNTEAFF | 13 | TRBJ1-1 | - | TRBV12-3/TRBV12-4 | -
TGTGCCAGCAGTGAATTGGCCCACACTGAAGCTTTCTTT | CASSELAHTEAFF | 13 | TRBJ1-1 | - | TRBV6-1 | -
TGTGCCAGCGCGGGCGGGGAAGAGACCCAGTACTTC | CASAGGEETQYF | 12 | TRBJ2-5 | - | TRBV2 | -
TGTGCCAGCAGTTCCCAGGGGCGCGGCTATGGCTACACCTTC | CASSSQGRGYGYTF | 14 | TRBJ1-2 | - | TRBV27 | -
TGTGCCAGCAGCAAAGAAATAAACTCTGGAAACACCATATATTTT | CASSKEINSGNTIYF | 15 | TRBJ1-3 | - | TRBV5-6 | -
TGCGCCAGCAGCCATCTAGGACAGGGCGGGCTGAACACTGAAGCTTTCTTT | CASSHLGQGGLNTEAFF | 17 | TRBJ1-1 | TRBD1 | TRBV4-1 | -
TGTGCCAGCTCCCATACAGACTCCTACGAGCAGTACTTC | CASSHTDSYEQYF | 13 | TRBJ2-7 | - | TRBV18 | -
TGTGCCAGCAGTTCCCCAGCGGGGGGGCCAGAGACCCAGTACTTC | CASSSPAGGPETQYF | 15 | TRBJ2-5 | TRBD2 | TRBV6-6 | few
TGTGCCAGCAATAATGGAGGTGGAAGATATGGCTACACCTTC | CASNNGGGRYGYTF | 14 | TRBJ1-2 | - | TRBV7-9 | once
TGTGCCAGCAGCGCCCACCGGACTAGCGGGGGCCACACAGATACGCAGTATTTT | CASSAHRTSGGHTDTQYF | 18 | TRBJ2-3 | TRBD2 | TRBV9 | -
TGTGCCAGCAGCGGACCGACAGGGTTGGGGGGCTACACCTTC | CASSGPTGLGGYTF | 14 | TRBJ1-2 | TRBD1 | TRBV5-6 | -
TGCGCCAGCAGTGATAATGGGACTAGCGGGAGGGCCAAGAGGAACGAGCAGTACTTC | CASSDNGTSGRAKRNEQYF | 19 | TRBJ2-7 | TRBD2 | TRBV10-2 | -
TGTGCCACCAGTGATTATACAGGGTATGGGGCCAACGTCCTGACTTTC | CATSDYTGYGANVLTF | 16 | TRBJ2-6 | - | TRBV24-1 | -
TGTGCCAGCAGCCTCCAAAGGGGCCCAGGGGGTACTGAAGCTTTCTTT | CASSLQRGPGGTEAFF | 16 | TRBJ1-1 | TRBD1 | TRBV3-1/TRBV3-2 | once
TGTGCCAGCAAGTCGGGGGGGAGGGACAATGAGCAGTTCTTC | CASKSGGRDNEQFF | 14 | TRBJ2-1 | TRBD2 | TRBV9 | -
TGTGCCAGCGGGGAATTTCACTACGAGCAGTACTTC | CASGEFHYEQYF | 12 | TRBJ2-7 | - | TRBV27 | -
TGTGCCAGCAGCCTTAACCTGCCTCGGGACAGGGGAAAAACTAATGAAAAACTGTTTTTT | CASSLNLPRDRGKTNEKLFF | 20 | TRBJ1-4 | TRBD1 | TRBV7-4 | -
TGTGCCAGTAGTATTATGGGGCAGGGGAGTGGTGGCTACACCTTC | CASSIMGQGSGGYTF | 15 | TRBJ1-2 | - | TRBV19 | -
TGTGCCAGCAGTCGGAGCCCGGGACAGGGGGCCTATGGCTACACCTTC | CASSRSPGQGAYGYTF | 16 | TRBJ1-2 | TRBD1 | TRBV6-4 | -
TGTGCCAGCAGTGAAGGGTACAGGGGCCCCTCCTACGAGCAGTACTTC | CASSEGYRGPSYEQYF | 16 | TRBJ2-7 | TRBD1 | TRBV2 | -
TGTGCCAGCAGCTTCGGGAGGAACACTGAAGCTTTCTTT | CASSFGRNTEAFF | 13 | TRBJ1-1 | - | TRBV7-2 | -
TGTGCCAGCAGGCCCATGGGGGCCGGGGAGCTGTTTTTT | CASRPMGAGELFF | 13 | TRBJ2-2 | - | TRBV6-5 | -
TGTGCCAGTAGTACCCCACCCGGCGGGGTGGGGAACACTGAAGCTTTCTTT | CASSTPPGGVGNTEAFF | 17 | TRBJ1-1 | - | TRBV19 | once
TGCGCCAGCAGCCAAGGCAAGCTTACGGGGACTAGCGGGGCTCACAATGAGCAGTTCTTC | CASSQGKLTGTSGAHNEQFF | 20 | TRBJ2-1 | TRBD2 | TRBV4-1 | -
TGCGCCAGAGGACAGGGCTGTAATGAAAAACTGTTTTTT | CARGQGCNEKLFF | 13 | TRBJ1-4 | TRBD1 | TRBV10-1 | -
TGTGCCAGCAGCTTGGGGCAGGGGCTAACCTACGAGCAGTACTTC | CASSLGQGLTYEQYF | 15 | TRBJ2-7 | - | TRBV5-8 | -
TGTGCCAGCAGCGTAGGGACCCTGAACACTGAAGCTTTCTTT | CASSVGTLNTEAFF | 14 | TRBJ1-1 | - | TRBV9 | -
TGTGCCAGCAGGTGGAATGGGGGAGAGGAGTACACCGGGGAGCTGTTTTTT | CASRWNGGEEYTGELFF | 17 | TRBJ2-2 | - | TRBV28 | -
TGTGCCAGCAGCCGGACAGGGGAATCATCACCCCTCCACTTT | CASSRTGESSPLHF | 14 | TRBJ1-6 | TRBD1 | TRBV9 | -
TGTGCCTGGAGCGCGAGCACTAGCGGGAGGGCGAGAGATACGCAGTATTTT | CAWSASTSGRARDTQYF | 17 | TRBJ2-3 | TRBD2 | TRBV30 | -
TGTGCCACCAGTGATCCTAACTACAGTTACCAAGAGACCCAGTACTTC | CATSDPNYSYQETQYF | 16 | TRBJ2-5 | - | TRBV24-1 | -
TGTGCCAGCAGTTGGGGACTCGAGCAGTACTTC | CASSWGLEQYF | 11 | TRBJ2-7 | - | TRBV12-3/TRBV12-4 | once
TGTGCCAGCATTGGGGACCACTACGAGCAGTACTTC | CASIGDHYEQYF | 12 | TRBJ2-7 | - | TRBV6-5 | -
TGTGCCAGCAGCACCAACAGGGTCGGACATGGCTACACCTTC | CASSTNRVGHGYTF | 14 | TRBJ1-2 | - | TRBV7-8 | -
TGTGCCAGCAGCCCCTCAGGGGGCTACCAAGAGACCCAGTACTTC | CASSPSGGYQETQYF | 15 | TRBJ2-5 | TRBD1 | TRBV3-1/TRBV3-2 | -
TGTGCCAGCAGCCCCGCCTACGAGCAGTACTTC | CASSPAYEQYF | 11 | TRBJ2-7 | - | TRBV12-3/TRBV12-4 | -
TGTGCCATCAGTGAAGGGGGAACCCTGAACACCGGGGAGCTGTTTTTT | CAISEGGTLNTGELFF | 16 | TRBJ2-2 | - | TRBV10-3 | -
TGTGCCAGCAGCTTGGGGTGGGAGACCCAGTACTTC | CASSLGWETQYF | 12 | TRBJ2-5 | - | TRBV5-5 | -